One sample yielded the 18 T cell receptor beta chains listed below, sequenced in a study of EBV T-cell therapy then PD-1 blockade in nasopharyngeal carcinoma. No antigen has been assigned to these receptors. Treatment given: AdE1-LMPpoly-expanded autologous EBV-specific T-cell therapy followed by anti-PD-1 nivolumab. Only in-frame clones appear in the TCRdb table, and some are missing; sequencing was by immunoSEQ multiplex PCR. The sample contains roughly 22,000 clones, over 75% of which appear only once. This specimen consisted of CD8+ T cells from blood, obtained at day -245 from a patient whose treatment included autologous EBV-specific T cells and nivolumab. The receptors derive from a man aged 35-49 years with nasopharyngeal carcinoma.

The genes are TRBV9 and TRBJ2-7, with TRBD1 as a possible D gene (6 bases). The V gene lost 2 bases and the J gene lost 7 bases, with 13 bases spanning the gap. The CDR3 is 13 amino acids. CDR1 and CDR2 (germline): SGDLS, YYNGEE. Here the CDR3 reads CASSVGHPGEQYF. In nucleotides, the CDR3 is TGTGCCAGCAGCGTGGGACACCCTGGGGAGCAGTACTTC.

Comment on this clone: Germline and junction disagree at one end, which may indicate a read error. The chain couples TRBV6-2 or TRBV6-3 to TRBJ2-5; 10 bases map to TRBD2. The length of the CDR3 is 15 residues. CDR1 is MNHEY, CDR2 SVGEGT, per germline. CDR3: CAGSLAGGPQETQYF. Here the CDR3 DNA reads TGTGCCGGCAGTTTAGCGGGGGGTCCCCAAGAGACCCAGTACTTC.

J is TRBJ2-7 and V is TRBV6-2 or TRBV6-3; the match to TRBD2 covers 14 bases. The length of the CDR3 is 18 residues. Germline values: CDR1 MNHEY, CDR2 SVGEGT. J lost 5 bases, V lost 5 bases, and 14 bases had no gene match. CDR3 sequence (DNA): TGTGCCAGCAGTCAACCGGGACTAGCGGGGGACTTGGTCAACGAGCAGTACTTC. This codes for CASSQPGLAGDLVNEQYF.

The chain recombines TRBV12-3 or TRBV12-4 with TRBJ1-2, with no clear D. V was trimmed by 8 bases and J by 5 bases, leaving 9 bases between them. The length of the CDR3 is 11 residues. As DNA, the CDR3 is TGTGCCAGCGCTTGGGATTATGGCTACACCTTC. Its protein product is CASAWDYGYTF.

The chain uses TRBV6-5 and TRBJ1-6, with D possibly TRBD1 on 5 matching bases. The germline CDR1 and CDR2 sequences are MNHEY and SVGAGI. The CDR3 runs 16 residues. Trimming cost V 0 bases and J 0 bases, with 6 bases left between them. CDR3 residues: CASSYSDSSYNSPLHF. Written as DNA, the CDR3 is TGTGCCAGCAGTTACTCCGACAGCTCCTATAATTCACCCCTCCACTTT.

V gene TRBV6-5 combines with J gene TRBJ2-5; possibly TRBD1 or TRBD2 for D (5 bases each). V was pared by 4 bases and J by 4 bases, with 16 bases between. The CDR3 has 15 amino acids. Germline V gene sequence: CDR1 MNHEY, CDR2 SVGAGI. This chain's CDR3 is CASSWHGWDPETQYF. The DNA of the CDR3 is TGTGCCAGCAGTTGGCATGGATGGGACCCAGAGACCCAGTACTTC.

The CDR3 sequence: CAWSDGQGGQGEQYF. CDR3 nucleotides: TGTGCCTGGAGTGATGGACAGGGGGGGCAGGGAGAGCAGTACTTC. The rearrangement joins TRBV30 to TRBJ2-7; 10 bases fit TRBD1. Germline CDR1 reads GTSNPN; CDR2 reads SVGIG (reference sequence). There are 15 residues in the CDR3. Trimming removed 1 base from V and 7 bases from J; junction bases left unmatched: 10.

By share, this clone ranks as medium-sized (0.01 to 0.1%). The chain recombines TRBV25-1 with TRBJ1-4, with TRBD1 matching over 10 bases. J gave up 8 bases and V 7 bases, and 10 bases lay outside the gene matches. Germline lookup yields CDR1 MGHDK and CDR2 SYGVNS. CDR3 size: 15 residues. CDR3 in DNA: TGTGCCAGCACACCTGGGACAGGGGATTACGAAAAACTGTTTTTT. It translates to CASTPGTGDYEKLFF.

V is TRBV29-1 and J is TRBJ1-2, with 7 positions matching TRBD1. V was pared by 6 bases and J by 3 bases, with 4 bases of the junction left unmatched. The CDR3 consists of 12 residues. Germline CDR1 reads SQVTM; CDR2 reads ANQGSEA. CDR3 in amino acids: CSVDGTDYGYTF. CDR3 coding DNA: TGCAGCGTAGACGGGACAGACTATGGCTACACCTTC.

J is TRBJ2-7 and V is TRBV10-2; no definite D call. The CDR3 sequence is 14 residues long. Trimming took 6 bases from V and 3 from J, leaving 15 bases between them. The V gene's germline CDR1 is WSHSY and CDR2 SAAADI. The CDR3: CASRLGLPYYEQYF. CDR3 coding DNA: TGCGCCAGCAGGCTAGGCCTCCCCTACTACGAGCAGTACTTC.

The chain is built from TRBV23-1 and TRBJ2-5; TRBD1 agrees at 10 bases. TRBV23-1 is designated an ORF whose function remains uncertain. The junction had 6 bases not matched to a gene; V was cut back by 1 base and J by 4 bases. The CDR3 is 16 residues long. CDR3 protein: CASSQFKGQGTETQYF. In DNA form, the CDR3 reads TGCGCCAGCAGTCAATTTAAGGGACAGGGGACAGAGACCCAGTACTTC.

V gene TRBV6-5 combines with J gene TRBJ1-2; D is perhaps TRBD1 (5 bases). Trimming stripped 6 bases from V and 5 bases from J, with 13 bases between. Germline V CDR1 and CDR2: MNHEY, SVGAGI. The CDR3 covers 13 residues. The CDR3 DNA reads TGTGCCAGCAGCCCAGGGCTGGAATATGGCTACACCTTC. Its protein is CASSPGLEYGYTF.

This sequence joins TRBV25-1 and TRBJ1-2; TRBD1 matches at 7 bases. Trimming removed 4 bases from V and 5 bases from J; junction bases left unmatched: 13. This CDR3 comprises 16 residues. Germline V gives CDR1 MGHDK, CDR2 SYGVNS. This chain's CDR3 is CASSGGPGQPFYGYTF. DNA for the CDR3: TGTGCCAGCAGTGGGGGACCGGGACAGCCGTTTTATGGCTACACCTTC.

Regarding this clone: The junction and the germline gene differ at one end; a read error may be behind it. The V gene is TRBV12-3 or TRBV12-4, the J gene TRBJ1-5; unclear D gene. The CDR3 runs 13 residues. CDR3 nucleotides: TGTGCCAGCAGTTTTACGGGCAAACAGCCCCAGCATTTT. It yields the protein CASSFTGKQPQHF.

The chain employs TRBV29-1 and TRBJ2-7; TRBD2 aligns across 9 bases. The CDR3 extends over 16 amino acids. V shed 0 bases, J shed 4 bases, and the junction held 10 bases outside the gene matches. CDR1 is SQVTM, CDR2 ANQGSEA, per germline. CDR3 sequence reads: CSVEDLPSGTTYEQYF. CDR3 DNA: TGCAGCGTTGAAGATCTTCCTAGCGGGACAACTTACGAGCAGTACTTC.

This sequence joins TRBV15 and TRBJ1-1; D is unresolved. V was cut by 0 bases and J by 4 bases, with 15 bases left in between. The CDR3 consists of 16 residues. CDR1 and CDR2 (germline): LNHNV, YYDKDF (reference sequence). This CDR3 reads CATSRDFGLGSTEAFF. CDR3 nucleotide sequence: TGTGCCACCAGCAGAGATTTTGGACTTGGGAGCACTGAAGCTTTCTTT.

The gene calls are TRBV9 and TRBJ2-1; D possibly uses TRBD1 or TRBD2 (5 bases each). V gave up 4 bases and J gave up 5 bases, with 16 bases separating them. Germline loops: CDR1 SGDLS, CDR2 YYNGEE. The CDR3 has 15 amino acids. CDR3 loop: CASSLSGTTNNEQFF. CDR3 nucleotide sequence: TGTGCCAGCAGCCTTTCTGGGACGACGAACAATGAGCAGTTCTTC.

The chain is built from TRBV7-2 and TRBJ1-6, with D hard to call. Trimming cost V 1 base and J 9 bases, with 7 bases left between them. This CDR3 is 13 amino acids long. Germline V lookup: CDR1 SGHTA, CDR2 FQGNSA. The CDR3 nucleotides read TGTGCCAGCAGCTTAGACCCTCCTTCACCCCTCCACTTT. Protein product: CASSLDPPSPLHF.